This T cell receptor (beta chain) was identified during a study of naive and memory T cell subsets. General observations from the study: Possibly reflecting memory cells re-expressing CD45RA, a few larger clonotypes occurred in naive repertoires, especially CD8. In naive cells, over 85% of TCR sequences were seen only once.

The beta constant-region primer was an equimolar mix of two oligonucleotides covering TRBC1 and TRBC2. The ligated cDNA underwent four PCR rounds using SP2 and nested alpha and beta constant-region primers. Ligation attached a single-stranded oligonucleotide with a 12-nucleotide UMI and the SP2 primer to the cDNA 3' end. MiXCR was run by TCRdb on the UMI-ligation and nested PCR reads, yielding one entry per CDR3 protein. In the table there are around 160,000 distinct CDR3 sequences, roughly 22% of which are singletons. Concerning this clonotype: As yet, its antigen is unknown.

The TCR originated in a human donor in good health. The sample was naive CD4+ T cells from blood.

Here the CDR3 reads CSASEGGEQFF. DNA of the CDR3: TGCAGTGCTTCGGAGGGTGGTGAGCAGTTCTTC. The chain carries TRBV20-1 and TRBJ2-1; the D gene is possibly TRBD2 (6 bases). In germline, CDR1 is DFQATT, CDR2 SNEGSKA (reference sequence). Trimming took off 5 bases at V and 9 bases at J, with 11 bases between the two ends. The CDR3 covers 11 residues.